This T cell receptor (beta chain) appears in the sequencing data of a study of blood T cells in healthy people across ages. Per germline, CDR1 MGHDK and CDR2 SYGVNS. Trimming pared 0 bases from V and 6 bases from J, leaving 6 bases between. The CDR3 runs to 12 residues. The use of a sample-barcoded 5' primer and a J-beta primer mix characterized a second PCR of roughly 7 to 11 cycles. Each CDR3 protein is one row after TCRdb ran MiXCR on the 5' RACE reads. Among some 1,000,000 distinct CDR3 sequences listed, approximately 25% were seen once. These data were also reused for a study on T cells of mothers and their children.

The sequencing sample was made of blood. The chain is built from TRBV25-1 and TRBJ2-7; D not certain. The sequence derives from a girl aged 2 to 9 in good health. The CDR3 here is CASSEYVGEQYF. The CDR3 bases are TGTGCCAGCAGTGAATACGTGGGCGAGCAGTACTTC.